This T cell receptor beta chain appears in the sequencing data of a study of glioma-infiltrating T cells. Study conclusions and caveats: Tissue-blood divergence was below expectation in non-neoplastic patients, above in gliomas. A blood CDR3 motif signature was depleted in highly divergent patients.

The iRepertoire nested amplicon-rescue multiplex PCR amplified TCR alpha and beta CDR3s from RNA. One-step reverse transcription and amplification started from approximately 100-400 ng of tissue mRNA or PBMC total RNA. TCRdb re-derived calls from the multiplex PCR reads in MiXCR, one entry per CDR3 protein. The repertoire includes more than 300,000 distinct CDR3 sequences, approximately 42% of them detected once, and 12% sits in the top ten. Note on this clonotype: Its antigen is still unknown. At one of its ends the junction is not consistent with the germline gene, which may arise from a read error.

The CDR3 loop spans 14 amino acids. Germline CDR1 is MDHEN and CDR2 is SYDVKM. The V call is TRBV28, the J call TRBJ1-3; D is unresolved. The sample taken for sequencing was glioma tissue, nonneoplastic brain tissue, or PBMCs (not recorded which). The clonotype originates from a human donor with low-grade glioma or glioblastoma, undergoing nonglioma brain surgery, or in good health (not recorded which). Here the CDR3 reads CASSPPLSGNTTYF. Written as DNA, the CDR3 is TGTGCCAGCAGCCCCCCACTCTCTGGAAACACCACATATTTT.